This TCR beta chain is drawn from a study of T cell repertoires in cytomegalovirus infection. About the research overall: An indication of both CMV infection and matching HLA type came from public TCR beta signatures.

This clonotype was picked up many times. TCRdb called the reads again in MiXCR, with one record for every CDR3 protein. Of 250,000 to 300,000 distinct CDR3 sequences listed, about a sixth were seen once; the top ten hold less than 50%. Trimming cost V 7 bases and J 6 bases, with 12 bases left between them. The CDR3 is 13 amino acids. CDR1 and CDR2 (germline): SGHVS, FNYEAQ. The sample consisted of CD8+ T cells from PBMCs. This chain links TRBV7-6 with TRBJ2-2; D remains unclear. The TCR comes from a human donor in good health (CMV status not recorded). Some clones in this sample may be carry-over from other donors' samples. CDR3 DNA sequence: TGTGCCAGCACCTCCATGTCGGCCGGGGAGCTGTTTTTT. Protein: CASTSMSAGELFF.